These 9 T cell receptor beta chains originate from one sample sequenced in a study of blood T cell repertoires in COVID-19. Assay used: immunoSEQ multiplex PCR; TCRdb lists only in-frame clones, some missing. The table has 250,000 to 300,000 clones, roughly 90% seen once; the top ten hold 0.65% to 0.9%. The sequencing sample was made of peripheral blood. These receptors were obtained from a woman aged 25 to 45 with acute or convalescent COVID-19.

The V and J genes are TRBV19 and TRBJ1-5; TRBD1 matches 7 bases. The ends lost 3 bases at V and 7 bases at J; junction bases unmatched: 12. Germline loops: CDR1 LNHDA, CDR2 SQIVND (reference sequence). The CDR3 contains 16 residues. The CDR3 DNA follows: TGTGCCAGTAGTATTCGAGTAGGAGGGGGCGGGCAGCCCCAGCATTTT. Translation: CASSIRVGGGGQPQHF.

This clone was seen a handful of times. The rearrangement joins TRBV30 to TRBJ1-1; 8 bases agree with TRBD1. The junction had 2 bases not matched to a gene; V was cut back by 2 bases and J by 6 bases. CDR3 length: 12 residues. Germline V CDR1 and CDR2: GTSNPN, SVGIG (reference sequence). CDR3 sequence reads: CAWSPDRAEAFF. The CDR3 DNA follows: TGTGCCTGGAGTCCGGACAGGGCTGAAGCTTTCTTT.

The chain has TRBV7-9 and TRBJ2-3, with a weak D call TRBD2 (6 bases). Trimming left V 0 bases short and J 0 bases short, with 13 bases between. This CDR3 spans 17 amino acids. The V gene's germline CDR1 is SEHNR and CDR2 FQNEAQ (reference sequence). CDR3 in amino acids: CASSLAPAGLSTDTQYF. The CDR3 DNA reads TGTGCCAGCAGCTTAGCCCCAGCGGGCCTTAGCACAGATACGCAGTATTTT. The full variable domain, completed using reference TRBV7-9 and TRBJ2-3, is DTGVSQNPRHKITKRGQNVTFRCDPISEHNRLYWYRQTLGQGPEFLTYFQNEAQLEKSRLLSDRFSAERPKGSFSTLEIQRTEQGDSAMYLCASSLAPAGLSTDTQYFGPGTRLTVL.

This clone appeared once. The chain employs TRBV18 and TRBJ2-3; perhaps TRBD1 as D (6 bases). V gave up 5 bases and J gave up 2 bases, with 17 bases separating them. The CDR3 has 16 amino acids. Germline lookup yields CDR1 KGHSH and CDR2 LQKENI. The CDR3 coding sequence is TGTGCCAGCTCAAGACCGGGACACCAAAACACAGATACGCAGTATTTT. As protein: CASSRPGHQNTDTQYF.

The chain employs TRBV27 and TRBJ2-7; 8 bases are shared with TRBD1. This CDR3 region has 14 residues. Germline loops: CDR1 MNHEY, CDR2 SMNVEV (reference sequence). V gave up 8 bases and J gave up 6 bases; unmatched junction bases: 12. This CDR3 is CASAPGQVNPEQYF. CDR3 DNA: TGTGCCAGCGCCCCGGGACAGGTGAACCCCGAGCAGTACTTC.

This chain uses TRBV11-2 with TRBJ2-7, with D possibly matching TRBD1 (5 bases). This CDR3 has 13 residues. Trimming removed 1 base from V and 2 bases from J, with 6 bases in between. Germline CDR1 and CDR2: SGHAT and FQNNGV. The CDR3 DNA sequence: TGTGCCAGCAGCTTAGCAGGGACCTACGAGCAGTACTTC. This gives the protein CASSLAGTYEQYF.

About this clone itself: The same CDR3 also results from other DNA sequences found in this sample. Written as DNA, the CDR3 is TGCGCCAGCAGCTTGGGCACATTAAACACTGAAGCTTTCTTT. Protein sequence: CASSLGTLNTEAFF. This sequence joins TRBV5-1 and TRBJ1-1; D is uncertain. Germline values: CDR1 SGHRS, CDR2 YFSETQ. Trimming left V 0 bases short and J 2 bases short, with 8 bases between. The CDR3 sequence is 14 residues long.

This clone was detected many times. The chain couples TRBV6-4 to TRBJ2-3; 10 bases map to TRBD2. Unmatched junction bases numbered 3, after V lost 6 bases and J lost 0 bases. Germline CDR1 reads MRHNA; CDR2 reads SNTAGT. The CDR3 is made up of 15 amino acids. CDR3 coding DNA: TGTGCCAGCAGCAAGACTAGCGGGAGCACAGATACGCAGTATTTT. It encodes CASSKTSGSTDTQYF.

This chain links TRBV6-4 with TRBJ2-3, with 7 bases aligning to TRBD2. Germline CDR1 is MRHNA and CDR2 is SNTAGT. The junction had 1 base not matched to a gene; V was cut back by 5 bases and J by 2 bases. This CDR3 has 13 residues. The CDR3 region is CASSRDYTDTQYF. The DNA of the CDR3 is TGTGCCAGCAGTCGGGACTACACAGATACGCAGTATTTT.